Here is one TCR beta chain with its context. Its target is not known. This record belongs to a study of CD8 T cells in ankylosing spondylitis. Regarding the study as a whole: Earlier reports found some motif variants in synovial fluid and blood in reactive arthritis. It appeared that ankylosing spondylitis blood was characterized by a TCR beta motif of several highly homologous variants. Within peripheral blood, clones linked to disease were CD8+ and relatively rare.

The CDR3 is 14 residues long. Per the germline V gene, CDR1 is SQVTM and CDR2 is ANQGSEA. V gave up 1 base and J gave up 7 bases; unmatched junction bases: 5. Quantitative 5'-RACE with molecular barcodes produced the TCR beta libraries. From the 5' RACE reads, TCRdb called clonotypes with MiXCR, one entry per CDR3 protein. The sample carries around 150,000 distinct CDR3 sequences, around 19% recorded once. The genes are TRBV29-1 and TRBJ2-1, with TRBD1 identical over 9 bases. Sequencing used blood, either unsorted or a sorted T cell fraction (not recorded which). The sequence derives from a male donor with ankylosing spondylitis or in good health (not recorded which). In DNA form, the CDR3 reads TGCAGCGTTGAAGGGACAGGGGCGATGAATGAGCAGTTCTTC. This codes for CSVEGTGAMNEQFF.